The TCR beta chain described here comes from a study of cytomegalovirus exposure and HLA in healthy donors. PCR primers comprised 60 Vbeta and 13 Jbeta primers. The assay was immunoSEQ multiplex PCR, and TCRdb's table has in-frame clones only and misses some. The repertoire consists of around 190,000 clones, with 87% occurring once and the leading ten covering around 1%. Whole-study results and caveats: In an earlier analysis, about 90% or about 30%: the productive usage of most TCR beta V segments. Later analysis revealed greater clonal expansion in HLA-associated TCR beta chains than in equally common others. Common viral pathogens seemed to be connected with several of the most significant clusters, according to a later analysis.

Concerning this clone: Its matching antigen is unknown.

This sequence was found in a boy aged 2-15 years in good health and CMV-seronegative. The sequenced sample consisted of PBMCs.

CDR3 region: CASSQDISSGGAGYEQYF. The CDR3 DNA reads as TGTGCCAGCAGCCAAGATATTTCTAGCGGGGGGGCGGGTTACGAGCAGTACTTC. The rearrangement uses TRBV4-2 and TRBJ2-7; 12 positions agree with TRBD2. Germline CDR1 reads LGHNA; CDR2 reads YNFKEQ. CDR3 length equals 18 residues. V was clipped by 0 bases and J by 4 bases; unmatched bases: 10.